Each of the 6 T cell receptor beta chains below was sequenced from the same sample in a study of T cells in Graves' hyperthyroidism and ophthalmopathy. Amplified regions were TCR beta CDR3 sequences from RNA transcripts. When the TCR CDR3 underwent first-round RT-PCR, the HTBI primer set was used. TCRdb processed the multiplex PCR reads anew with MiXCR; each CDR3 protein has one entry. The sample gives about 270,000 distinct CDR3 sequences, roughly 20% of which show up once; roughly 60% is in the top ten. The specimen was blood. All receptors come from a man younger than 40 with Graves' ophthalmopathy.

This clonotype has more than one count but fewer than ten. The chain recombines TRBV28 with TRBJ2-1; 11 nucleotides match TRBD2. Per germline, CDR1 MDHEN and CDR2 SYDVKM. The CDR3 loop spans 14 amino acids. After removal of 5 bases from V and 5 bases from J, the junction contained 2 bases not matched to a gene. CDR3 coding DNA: TGTGCCAGCAGTATAGCGGGAGGGAACAATGAGCAGTTCTTC. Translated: CASSIAGGNNEQFF.

The CDR3 DNA is TGCAGTGCTAGGGCCGAGAGGGCTTTGCTCCTCCACTTT. It translates to CSARAERALLLHF. The chain joins TRBV20-1 to TRBJ1-6, with D hard to call. The CDR3 consists of 13 residues. V lost 3 bases, J lost 15 bases, and 18 bases lay in between. CDR1 is DFQATT, CDR2 SNEGSKA, per germline (reference sequence).

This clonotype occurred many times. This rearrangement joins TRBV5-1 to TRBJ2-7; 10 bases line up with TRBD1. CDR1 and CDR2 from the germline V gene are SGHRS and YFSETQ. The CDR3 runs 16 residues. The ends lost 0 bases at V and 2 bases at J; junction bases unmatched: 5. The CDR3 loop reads CASSLAGTGEAYEQYF. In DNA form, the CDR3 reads TGCGCCAGCAGCTTGGCCGGGACAGGGGAAGCCTACGAGCAGTACTTC.

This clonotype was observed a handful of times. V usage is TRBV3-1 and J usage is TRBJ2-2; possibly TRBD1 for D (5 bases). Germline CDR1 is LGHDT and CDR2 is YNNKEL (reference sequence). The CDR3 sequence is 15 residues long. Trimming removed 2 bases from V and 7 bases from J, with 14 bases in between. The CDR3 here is CASSQQTRDSGELFF. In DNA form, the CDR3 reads TGTGCCAGCAGCCAACAGACCCGCGACAGCGGGGAGCTGTTTTTT.

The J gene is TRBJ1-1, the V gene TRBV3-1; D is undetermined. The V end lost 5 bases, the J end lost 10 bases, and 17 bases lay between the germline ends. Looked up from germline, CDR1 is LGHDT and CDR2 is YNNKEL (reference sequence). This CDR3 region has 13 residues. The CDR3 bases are TGTGCCAGCAGCAGAACCCGCGTTGAGGCAGCTTTCTTT. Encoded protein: CASSRTRVEAAFF.

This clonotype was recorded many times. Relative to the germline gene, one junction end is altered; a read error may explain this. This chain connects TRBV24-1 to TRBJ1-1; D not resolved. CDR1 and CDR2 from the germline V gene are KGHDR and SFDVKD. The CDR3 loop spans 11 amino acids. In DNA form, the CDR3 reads TGTGCCACCAGTAATTTGGCTGAAGCTTTCTTT. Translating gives CATSNLAEAFF.